The next 23 T cell receptor beta chains were all read from a single sample in a study of T cells in women clearing cervical HPV infection. The repertoire was sequenced with immunoSEQ multiplex PCR; TCRdb's copy has only in-frame clones and lacks some. Seen in this sample are approximately 17,000 clones; the ten most common clones hold about 10%. Sequencing was carried out using blood buffy coat. The receptors come from a woman aged 18-70 years with a cervical HPV16 infection that either progressed to CIN3+ or cleared (not recorded which).

Of note for this clone: The read gets to within 3 residues of the CDR3 end, and the germline J gene fills in the rest. The rearrangement uses TRBV6-1 and TRBJ1-5, with TRBD1 matching over 8 bases. Germline trimming cut 6 bases from V and 5 bases from J; bases unmatched to any gene: 9. The germline V gene has CDR1 MNHNS and CDR2 SASEGT. The CDR3 loop spans 15 amino acids. The part of the CDR3 DNA that was read is TGTGCCAGCAGCGAAATGGACAGGGAAGATCAGCCC. It encodes CASSEMDREDQP. The whole CDR3 reads CASSEMDREDQPQHF.

The chain's CDR3 is CASSLEQGGYGYTF. The sequenced part of the CDR3 DNA is TGCGCCAGCAGCTTGGAGCAGGGGGGCTATGGC. This rearrangement joins TRBV5-1 to TRBJ1-2; 7 nucleotides match TRBD1. The sequence runs out 3 residues before the end of the CDR3; the remainder is reconstructed from the germline J gene. Germline loops: CDR1 SGHRS, CDR2 YFSETQ. CDR3 length: 14 amino acids. The ends lost 0 bases at V and 4 bases at J; junction bases unmatched: 3. The whole variable domain, remainder taken from reference TRBV5-1 and TRBJ1-2, is KAGVTQTPRYLIKTRGQQVTLSCSPISGHRSVSWYQQTPGQGLQFLFEYFSETQRNKGNFPGRFSGRQFSNSRSEMNVSTLELGDSALYLCASSLEQGGYGYTFGSGTRLTVV.

Notes on this clone: Sequencing ends 3 residues short of the CDR3 end; the germline J gene provides the rest. The chain couples TRBV20-1 to TRBJ2-7, with 7 bases matching TRBD2. Germline trimming cut 5 bases from V and 3 bases from J; bases unmatched to any gene: 7. The CDR3 contains 13 residues. Germline-derived CDR1 and CDR2 are DFQATT and SNEGSKA (reference sequence). Incomplete CDR3 DNA: TGCAGTGCTCCTGGGGGGGGAGGCTACGAG. It specifies CSAPGGGGYE. From start to end, the CDR3 is CSAPGGGGYEQYF.

This clone is medium-sized by frequency. The observed sequence ends 3 residues before the CDR3 terminus, with the missing tail filled in from the germline J gene. The J gene is TRBJ2-5, the V gene TRBV18, with TRBD2 matching over 10 bases. The CDR3 loop spans 17 amino acids. The germline CDR1 and CDR2 sequences are KGHSH and LQKENI. With 2 bases clipped from V and 3 bases from J, the junction kept 9 bases outside the gene matches. The sequenced part of the CDR3 DNA is TGTGCCAGCTCACCATGGTTGGTAGCGGGAGGTGAAGAGACC. As protein: CASSPWLVAGGEET. The whole CDR3 protein is CASSPWLVAGGEETQYF.

Notes on this clone: The read falls 3 residues short of the CDR3 end, and the missing part is taken from the germline J gene. This sequence joins TRBV20-1 and TRBJ2-5; D might be TRBD1 (6 bases). V was cut by 3 bases and J by 5 bases, with 13 bases left in between. This CDR3 comprises 13 residues. Germline CDR1 is DFQATT and CDR2 is SNEGSKA (reference sequence). The CDR3 protein is CSARTGREETQYF. CDR3 bases read: TGCAGTGCTAGGACAGGCAGGGAGGAGACC.

This CDR3 reads CATTSGRAPDTQYF. CDR3 DNA, as far as it was read: TGCGCCACCACTAGCGGGAGGGCCCCAGATACG. The chain is built from TRBV10-1 and TRBJ2-3; 13 bases line up with TRBD2. Read data end 3 residues before the CDR3 end; the end is taken from the germline J gene. The J segment lost 4 bases and the V segment lost 10 bases, leaving 5 bases of the junction unmatched. Germline CDR1 is WNHNN and CDR2 is SYGVQD (reference sequence). This CDR3 region has 14 residues.

The CDR3 is CSALLAGGPGELFF. The CDR3 DNA, read in part, is TGCAGTGCTTTATTAGCGGGAGGGCCCGGGGAG. V is TRBV20-1 and J is TRBJ2-2; 11 bases match TRBD2. From the germline J gene comes the end of the CDR3, since the read stops 3 residues before it. Germline V gene data show CDR1 as DFQATT and CDR2 as SNEGSKA (reference sequence). Trimming removed 5 bases from V and 6 bases from J; junction bases left unmatched: 5. The CDR3 is 14 residues long.

Details on this clone: From the germline J gene comes the end of the CDR3, since the read stops 3 residues before it. The chain employs TRBV4-2 and TRBJ2-1; TRBD2 aligns across 9 bases. The CDR3 contains 15 residues. The V and J ends lost 3 bases and 5 bases, in that order; junction bases with no gene match: 5. The germline V gene encodes CDR1 LGHNA and CDR2 YNFKEQ. This CDR3 reads CASSHRASGDNEQFF. Partial CDR3 DNA: TGTGCCAGCAGCCATCGGGCTAGCGGGGACAATGAG.

A note on this clone: Read sequence stops 3 residues before the CDR3 end, and the germline J gene provides the missing end. V usage is TRBV6-2 or TRBV6-3 and J usage is TRBJ2-7, with 9 bases identical to TRBD1. The trim removed 4 bases at V and 3 bases at J, leaving 13 bases unmatched. The CDR3 has 17 residues. CDR1 MNHEY and CDR2 SVGEGT come from the germline V gene. The CDR3 bases that were read are TGTGCCAGCAGTTTCCCTCCCTGGGACAGGGCCCTCTACGAG. Protein product: CASSFPPWDRALYE. The CDR3, in full, reads CASSFPPWDRALYEQYF.

Concerning this clone itself: The read terminates 3 residues before the CDR3 end, so the remaining end is supplied by the germline J gene. The V gene is TRBV5-4, the J gene TRBJ2-7; TRBD1 might be the D (5 bases). Looked up from germline, CDR1 is SGHNT and CDR2 is YYREEE (reference sequence). CDR3 length: 13 amino acids. The V and J ends lost 4 bases and 0 bases respectively, with 8 bases between them. The chain's CDR3 is CASSLRGSYEQYF. Partial CDR3 DNA: TGTGCCAGCAGCCTAAGGGGCTCCTACGAG.

Concerning this clone itself: The read is 3 residues too short to cover the CDR3 end, so that end is filled in from the germline J gene. V is TRBV14 and J is TRBJ2-4, with 8 bases identical to TRBD2. CDR1 and CDR2 from the germline V gene are SGHDN and FVKESK. The junction had 2 bases not matched to a gene; V was cut back by 4 bases and J by 0 bases. This CDR3 region has 15 residues. The CDR3 bases that were read are TGTGCCAGCAGCCGCGGGGGGCTAGCCAAAAACATT. This translates into CASSRGGLAKNI. The entire CDR3 protein is CASSRGGLAKNIQYF.

A word on this clone: The DNA ends 3 residues before the CDR3 does, and the rest of the CDR3 is filled in from the germline J gene. The chain carries TRBV7-9 and TRBJ2-3; D is possibly TRBD1 (6 bases). Germline CDR1 is SEHNR and CDR2 is FQNEAQ (reference sequence). The CDR3 extends over 14 amino acids. V dropped 3 bases and J dropped 5 bases, with 12 bases sitting between them. The CDR3 loop is CASSFFRGIDTQYF. The DNA read from the CDR3 is TGTGCCAGCAGCTTTTTCAGGGGTATAGATACG.

Note on this clone: Read coverage stops 3 residues before the CDR3 terminus; the germline J gene supplies the remainder. The chain recombines TRBV5-1 with TRBJ1-1; 7 bases align to TRBD1. Unmatched junction bases numbered 5, after V lost 4 bases and J lost 2 bases. CDR1 is SGHRS, CDR2 YFSETQ, per germline. The CDR3 is 14 residues long. The sequenced part of the CDR3 DNA is TGCGCCAGCAGCAAACAGGGGTTTAACACTGAA. Translating gives CASSKQGFNTE. The whole CDR3 sequence reads CASSKQGFNTEAFF.

A word on this clone: The CDR3 end lies 3 residues beyond the end of the read and is filled in from the germline J gene. This chain joins TRBV27 and TRBJ1-2; 8 bases agree with TRBD1. Germline V lookup: CDR1 MNHEY, CDR2 SMNVEV (reference sequence). CDR3 length: 13 residues. With V trimmed by 6 bases and J by 5 bases, 5 bases remained unmatched. The part of the CDR3 DNA that was read is TGTGCCAGCAGAACACAGGGGGAGTATGGC. It codes for CASRTQGEYG. The full CDR3 protein is CASRTQGEYGYTF.

As for this clone: With the read ending 3 residues before the CDR3 end, the germline J gene is used to fill in that end. The chain recombines TRBV19 with TRBJ2-7; D is uncertain. The CDR3 has 13 amino acids. Germline CDR1 LNHDA, CDR2 SQIVND (reference sequence). V was pared by 6 bases and J by 1 base, with 10 bases between. CDR3 DNA (partial): TGTGCCAGTAGAAAAACTGAGTCCTACGAG. This translates into CASRKTESYE. The full CDR3 protein reads CASRKTESYEQYF.

Regarding this clone: Coverage ceases 3 residues before the CDR3 finishes, and the germline J gene fills in the end. The chain recombines TRBV12-5 with TRBJ1-5; 9 bases are shared with TRBD1. The length of the CDR3 is 15 residues. Germline CDR1 LGHNT, CDR2 FRNRAP. V gave up 1 base and J gave up 5 bases; unmatched junction bases: 3. Incomplete CDR3 DNA: TGTGCTAGTGGTTTGGGGACAGGGGTGGATCAGCCC. Translation: CASGLGTGVDQP. The entire CDR3 protein reads CASGLGTGVDQPQHF.

A word on this clone: The CDR3 is cut off 3 residues early in the read; its end comes from the germline J gene. The chain uses TRBV5-6 and TRBJ2-4; TRBD1 aligns across 7 bases. The CDR3 contains 14 residues. Per germline, CDR1 SGHDT and CDR2 YYEEEE. The sequenced part of the CDR3 DNA is TGTGCCAGCAGGTCCCGGGACAGCTTCCTTTCT. It yields the protein CASRSRDSFLS. The full-length CDR3 reads as CASRSRDSFLSQYF.

As to this clone: The read stops 3 residues short of the end of the CDR3; the missing end is completed from the germline J gene. The chain is built from TRBV7-8 and TRBJ1-2; D may be TRBD1 (6 bases). This CDR3 contains 14 residues. Per the germline V gene, CDR1 is SGHVS and CDR2 is FQNEAQ. V lost 5 bases and J 6 bases, leaving 16 bases between the germline ends. The DNA read from the CDR3 is TGTGCCAGCAGCGACAGGAACCCCGGGGATGGC. It is translated as CASSDRNPGDG. In full, the CDR3 reads CASSDRNPGDGYTF.

With respect to this clone: With the read ending 3 residues before the CDR3 end, the germline J gene is used to fill in that end. The rearrangement links TRBV19 to TRBJ1-5; maybe TRBD1 (5 bases). This CDR3 comprises 17 residues. The germline V gene encodes CDR1 LNHDA and CDR2 SQIVND (reference sequence). V lost 5 bases and J lost 0, with 17 bases in between. The part of the CDR3 DNA that was read is TGTGCCAGTAGTGGCAGGGTAGTGGGGGGTAGCAATCAGCCC. It yields the protein CASSGRVVGGSNQP. The full CDR3 sequence reads CASSGRVVGGSNQPQHF.

As concerns this clone: The read halts 3 residues ahead of the CDR3 end, with the missing end drawn from the germline J gene. V gene TRBV5-1 combines with J gene TRBJ1-1; D is ambiguous. In germline, CDR1 is SGHRS, CDR2 YFSETQ. Trimming removed 0 bases from V and 6 bases from J, with 12 bases in between. CDR3 length: 14 amino acids. Incomplete CDR3 DNA: TGCGCCAGCAGCTTGGAGGGCAGGAGTGCTGAA. It codes for CASSLEGRSAE. The complete CDR3 reads CASSLEGRSAEAFF. Full variable domain (rest looked up from reference TRBV5-1 and TRBJ1-1): KAGVTQTPRYLIKTRGQQVTLSCSPISGHRSVSWYQQTPGQGLQFLFEYFSETQRNKGNFPGRFSGRQFSNSRSEMNVSTLELGDSALYLCASSLEGRSAEAFFGQGTRLTVV.

Concerning this clone: The read is 3 residues too short to cover the CDR3 end, so that end is filled in from the germline J gene. The rearrangement joins TRBV10-3 to TRBJ2-5, with a weak D call TRBD1 (6 bases). Trimming removed 0 bases from V and 0 bases from J, with 11 bases in between. CDR1 is ENHRY and CDR2 is SYGVKD in the germline V gene. This CDR3 has 16 residues. The sequenced CDR3 bases are TGTGCCATCAGTGAGTCAAGGACAGAAGACCAAGAGACC. Translation: CAISESRTEDQET. The CDR3 in its entirety is CAISESRTEDQETQYF.

Worth noting for this clone: The DNA ends 3 residues before the CDR3 does, and the rest of the CDR3 is filled in from the germline J gene. The chain has TRBV5-1 and TRBJ1-1; D is unresolved. The length of the CDR3 is 14 residues. V was trimmed by 3 bases and J by 1 base, leaving 10 bases between them. Germline assignment: CDR1 SGHRS and CDR2 YFSETQ. Incomplete CDR3 DNA: TGCGCCAGCAGCTCCCAAACGGGGAACACTGAA. This gives the protein CASSSQTGNTE. The whole CDR3 sequence is CASSSQTGNTEAFF. The variable domain in full, completed from reference TRBV5-1 and TRBJ1-1, reads KAGVTQTPRYLIKTRGQQVTLSCSPISGHRSVSWYQQTPGQGLQFLFEYFSETQRNKGNFPGRFSGRQFSNSRSEMNVSTLELGDSALYLCASSSQTGNTEAFFGQGTRLTVV.

Comments on this clone: The read is 3 residues too short to cover the CDR3 end, so that end is filled in from the germline J gene. The identical CDR3 is also encoded by other nucleotide sequences in the sample. The chain combines TRBV6-1 with TRBJ2-2, with D perhaps TRBD1 (5 bases). The germline gives CDR1 MNHNS, CDR2 SASEGT. Deletions cut 3 bases from V and 3 bases from J, with 5 bases between. The CDR3 is 13 residues long. CDR3: CASSDRDTGELFF. The covered CDR3 bases are TGTGCCAGCAGTGACAGGGACACCGGGGAG.